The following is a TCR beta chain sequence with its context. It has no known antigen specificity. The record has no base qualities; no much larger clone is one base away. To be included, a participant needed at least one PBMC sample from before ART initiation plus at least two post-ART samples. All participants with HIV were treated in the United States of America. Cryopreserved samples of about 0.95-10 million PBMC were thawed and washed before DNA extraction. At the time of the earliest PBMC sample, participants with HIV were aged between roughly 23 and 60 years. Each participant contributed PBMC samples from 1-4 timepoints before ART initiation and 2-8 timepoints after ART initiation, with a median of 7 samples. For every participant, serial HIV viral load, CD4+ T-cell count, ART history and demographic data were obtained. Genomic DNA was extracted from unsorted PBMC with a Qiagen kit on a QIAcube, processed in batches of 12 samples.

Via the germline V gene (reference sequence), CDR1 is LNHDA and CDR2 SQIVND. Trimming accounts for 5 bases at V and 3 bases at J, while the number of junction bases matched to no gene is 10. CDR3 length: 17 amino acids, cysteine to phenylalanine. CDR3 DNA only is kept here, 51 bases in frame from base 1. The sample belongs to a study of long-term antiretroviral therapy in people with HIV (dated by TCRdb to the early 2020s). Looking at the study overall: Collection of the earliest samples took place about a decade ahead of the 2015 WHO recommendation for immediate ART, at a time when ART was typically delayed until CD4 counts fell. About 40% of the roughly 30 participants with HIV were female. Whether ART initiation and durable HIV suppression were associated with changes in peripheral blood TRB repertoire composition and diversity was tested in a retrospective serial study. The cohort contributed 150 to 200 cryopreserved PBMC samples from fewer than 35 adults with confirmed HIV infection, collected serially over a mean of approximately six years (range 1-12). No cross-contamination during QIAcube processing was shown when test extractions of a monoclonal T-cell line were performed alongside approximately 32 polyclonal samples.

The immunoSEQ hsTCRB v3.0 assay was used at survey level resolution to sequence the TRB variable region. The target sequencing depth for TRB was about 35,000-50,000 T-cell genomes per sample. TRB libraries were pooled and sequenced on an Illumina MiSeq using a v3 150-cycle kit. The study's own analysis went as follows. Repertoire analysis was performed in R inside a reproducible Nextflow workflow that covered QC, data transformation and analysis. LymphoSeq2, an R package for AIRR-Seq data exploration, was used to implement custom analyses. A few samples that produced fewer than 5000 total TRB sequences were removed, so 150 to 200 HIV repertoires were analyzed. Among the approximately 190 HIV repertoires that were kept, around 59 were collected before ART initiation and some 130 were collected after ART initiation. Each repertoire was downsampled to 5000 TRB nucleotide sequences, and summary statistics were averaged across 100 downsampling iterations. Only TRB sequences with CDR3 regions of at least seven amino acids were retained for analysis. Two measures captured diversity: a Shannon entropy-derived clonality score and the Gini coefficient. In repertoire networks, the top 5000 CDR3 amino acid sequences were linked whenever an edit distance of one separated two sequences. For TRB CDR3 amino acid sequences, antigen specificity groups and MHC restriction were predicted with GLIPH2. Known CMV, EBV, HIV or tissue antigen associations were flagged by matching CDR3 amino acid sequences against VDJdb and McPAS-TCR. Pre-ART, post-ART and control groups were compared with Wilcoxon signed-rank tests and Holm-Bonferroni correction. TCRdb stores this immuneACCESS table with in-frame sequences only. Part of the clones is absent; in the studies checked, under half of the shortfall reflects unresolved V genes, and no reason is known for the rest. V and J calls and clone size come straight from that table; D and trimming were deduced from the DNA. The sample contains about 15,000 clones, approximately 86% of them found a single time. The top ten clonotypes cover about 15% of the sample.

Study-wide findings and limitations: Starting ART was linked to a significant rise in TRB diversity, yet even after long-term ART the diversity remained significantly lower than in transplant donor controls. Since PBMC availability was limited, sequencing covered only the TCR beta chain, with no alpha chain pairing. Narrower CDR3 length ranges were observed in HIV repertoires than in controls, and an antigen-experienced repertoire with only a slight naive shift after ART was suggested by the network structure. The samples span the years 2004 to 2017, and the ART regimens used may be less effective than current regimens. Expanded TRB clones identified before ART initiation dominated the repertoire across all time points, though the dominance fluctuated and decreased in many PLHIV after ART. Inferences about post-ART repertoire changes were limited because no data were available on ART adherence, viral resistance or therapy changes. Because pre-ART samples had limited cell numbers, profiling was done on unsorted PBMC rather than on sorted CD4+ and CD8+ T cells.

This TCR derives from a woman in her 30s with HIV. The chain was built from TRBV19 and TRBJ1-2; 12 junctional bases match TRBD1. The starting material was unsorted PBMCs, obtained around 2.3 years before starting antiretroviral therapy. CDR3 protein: CASSALAGTGGHYGYTF. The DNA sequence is TGTGCCAGTAGTGCCCTAGCCGGGACAGGGGGCCACTATGGCTACACCTTC.